This T cell receptor (beta chain) derives from a study of shared clonotypes between healthy human individuals. This table comes from immunoSEQ multiplex PCR, and its TCRdb copy is limited to in-frame clones, with some not included. The table records approximately 980,000 clones, over 60% of them present only once. This clone was seen ten or more times. The same CDR3 also results from other DNA sequences found in this sample. The germline V gene encodes CDR1 MNHEY and CDR2 SMNVEV (reference sequence). This CDR3 contains 14 residues. V shed 5 bases and J shed 0 bases, with 11 bases lying between them. The receptor was isolated from a man in his late teens or twenties in good health. The chain has TRBV27 and TRBJ2-7; D unresolved. The sequenced sample was memory CD4+ T cells sorted from blood. Subset denoted: CD45RA-negative fraction. CDR3 in amino acids: CASSLTLLSYEQYF. The CDR3 nucleotides read TGTGCCAGCAGTCTGACATTACTCTCCTACGAGCAGTACTTC.